Included here is one TCR beta chain sequence, with context. These data originate in a study of blood T cell repertoires in COVID-19. Across the whole study: T cells, B-cell-depleted T cells, or PBMCs supplied cDNA or gDNA.

Original processing methods: The authors estimated nucleated cell counts from reference gene primer amplification. Sequenced by immunoSEQ multiplex PCR; TCRdb stores in-frame clones only, minus some. Clone size and the V and J calls come from that table; the DNA yielded D and trimming. Of 20,000 to 25,000 clones in the sample, 85% to 90% were seen once. CDR3 length: 13 residues. The trim removed 4 bases at V and 3 bases at J, leaving 2 bases unmatched. The gene calls are TRBV12-3 or TRBV12-4 and TRBJ2-7; 8 bases map to TRBD1. The receptor's source is a human donor with active COVID-19. The donor label of this sample is uncertain. Material for sequencing was peripheral blood. The CDR3 bases are TGTGCCAGCAGTTGGGACAGGAACTACGAGCAGTACTTC. It codes for CASSWDRNYEQYF.